Presented here are 10 T cell receptor beta chains from one specimen sequenced in a study of cytomegalovirus exposure and HLA in healthy donors. A multiplex PCR was run with 60 Vbeta primers and 13 Jbeta primers. Repertoires were generated with immunoSEQ multiplex PCR, while TCRdb's copy carries only in-frame clones and drops some. The sample has roughly 160,000 clones; less than 80% are singletons. What was sequenced was PBMCs. The receptors shown here come from a man aged 40-55 years in good health and CMV-seronegative.

This clone was detected a few times. The genes are TRBV28 and TRBJ1-4; 9 bases match TRBD1. The J segment lost 7 bases and the V segment lost 5 bases, leaving 8 bases of the junction unmatched. The CDR3 is 15 residues long. Per germline, CDR1 MDHEN and CDR2 SYDVKM. This CDR3 reads CASSVYRGRSEKLFF. CDR3 in DNA: TGTGCCAGCAGTGTATACAGGGGGCGCAGTGAAAAACTGTTTTTT. Full variable domain (outside the CDR3, taken from reference TRBV28 and TRBJ1-4): DVKVTQSSRYLVKRTGEKVFLECVQDMDHENMFWYRQDPGLGLRLIYFSYDVKMKEKGDIPEGYSVSREKKERFSLILESASTNQTSMYLCASSVYRGRSEKLFFGSGTQLSVL.

The rearrangement joins TRBV27 to TRBJ2-7; D is possibly TRBD1 (6 bases). Germline V gives CDR1 MNHEY, CDR2 SMNVEV (reference sequence). The germline V and J ends were trimmed by 5 bases and 1 base, with 9 bases remaining between them. CDR3 length: 13 amino acids. CDR3: CASSLRGSYEQYF. In nucleotides, the CDR3 is TGTGCCAGCAGTCTCAGGGGTTCCTACGAGCAGTACTTC.

V gene TRBV28 combines with J gene TRBJ2-7, with TRBD2 matching 7 bases. Germline CDR1 MDHEN, CDR2 SYDVKM. The trim removed 4 bases at V and 2 bases at J, leaving 5 bases unmatched. The CDR3 has 14 residues. In DNA form, the CDR3 reads TGTGCCAGCAGTTCGCTAGCGGAACCCTACGAGCAGTACTTC. Amino acid sequence: CASSSLAEPYEQYF. Full variable domain (remainder filled in from reference TRBV28 and TRBJ2-7): DVKVTQSSRYLVKRTGEKVFLECVQDMDHENMFWYRQDPGLGLRLIYFSYDVKMKEKGDIPEGYSVSREKKERFSLILESASTNQTSMYLCASSSLAEPYEQYFGPGTRLTVT.

The V gene is TRBV5-4, the J gene TRBJ2-3; tentatively, D is TRBD2 (6 bases). From germline, CDR1 is SGHNT and CDR2 YYREEE (reference sequence). The CDR3 covers 12 residues. V lost 4 bases, J lost 10 bases, and 13 bases lay in between. The CDR3 DNA follows: TGTGCCAGCAGCCTGGCTAGGGAGGCGCAGTATTTT. Translation: CASSLAREAQYF.

This clone appeared a few times. The V call is TRBV30, the J call TRBJ2-1, with D tentatively TRBD2 (6 bases). Trimming removed 3 bases at V and 2 bases at J, with 11 bases between. Germline V gives CDR1 GTSNPN, CDR2 SVGIG (reference sequence). This CDR3 has 14 amino acids. DNA for the CDR3: TGTGCCTGGAGCTATGGGGGGACCTACAATGAGCAGTTCTTC. It yields the protein CAWSYGGTYNEQFF.

This chain joins TRBV4-2 and TRBJ1-2; D is undetermined. Germline V gene data show CDR1 as LGHNA and CDR2 as YNFKEQ. This CDR3 has 10 amino acids. V lost 8 bases and J lost 8, with 9 bases in between. DNA of the CDR3: TGTGCCAGCCCCCAACAAGGCTACACCTTC. This gives the protein CASPQQGYTF.

This rearrangement joins TRBV11-2 to TRBJ2-1; tentative D call: TRBD2 (5 bases). The CDR3 has 17 amino acids. The germline gives CDR1 SGHAT, CDR2 FQNNGV. The ends were cut back, 3 bases at V and 6 bases at J, with 21 bases in the middle. CDR3 sequence: CASSFSTLGDRTNEQFF. The DNA of the CDR3 is TGTGCCAGCAGCTTTAGTACCTTGGGAGATCGGACCAATGAGCAGTTCTTC.

The chain links TRBV2 to TRBJ2-1, with 9 bases aligning to TRBD1. This CDR3 is built from 15 residues. V was clipped by 5 bases and J by 6 bases; unmatched bases: 8. Germline CDR1 is SNHLY and CDR2 is FYNNEI. The CDR3 coding sequence is TGTGCCAGCAGTTCCCCCGGGACAGGGAGCAATGAGCAGTTCTTC. It encodes CASSSPGTGSNEQFF.

This chain joins TRBV15 and TRBJ1-4; D may be TRBD1 (6 bases). CDR1 and CDR2 (germline): LNHNV, YYDKDF (reference sequence). Trimming removed 2 bases from V and 7 bases from J, with 26 bases in between. CDR3 length: 19 residues. Written as DNA, the CDR3 is TGTGCCACCAGCAGACTGCCTTGGGACACGGGCGAGTTTAGTGAAAAACTGTTTTTT. It encodes CATSRLPWDTGEFSEKLFF.

V and J are TRBV2 and TRBJ1-2; tentatively, D is TRBD1 (5 bases). The CDR3 has 13 residues. V gave up 4 bases and J gave up 4 bases, with 10 bases separating them. Germline CDR1 reads SNHLY; CDR2 reads FYNNEI. Here the CDR3 DNA reads TGTGCCAGCAGTGGGGGGGAAGGCTATGGCTACACCTTC. Translating gives CASSGGEGYGYTF.